A selection of T cell receptor beta chains follows, all from one sample in a study of cytomegalovirus exposure and HLA in healthy donors. The repertoire was sequenced with immunoSEQ multiplex PCR; TCRdb's copy has only in-frame clones and lacks some. The sample lists more than 300,000 clones; 86% were seen once. Sequencing was done on a sample of PBMCs. All receptors derive from a woman aged 18-35 years in good health and CMV-seronegative. CDR3s include the opening cysteine and the closing phenylalanine or tryptophan. A D gene is named only where the DNA matches it firmly. Clone sizes are given selectively: once, few, many, or a class where the clone is expanded.

j_call | clone_size | v_call | d_call | cdr3_aa | cdr3_nt
TRBJ1-1 | - | TRBV30 | TRBD1 | CAWTTGLLMANTEAFF | TGTGCCTGGACGACAGGGCTTCTAATGGCGAACACTGAAGCTTTCTTT
TRBJ1-4 | - | TRBV25-1 | - | CASIRREGEKLFF | TGTGCCAGCATACGCAGGGAGGGAGAAAAACTGTTTTTT
TRBJ1-2 | - | TRBV12-2 | - | CASRLALRRQGASYGYTF | TGTGCAAGTCGCTTAGCTCTGAGAAGGCAGGGGGCCTCCTATGGCTACACCTTC
TRBJ2-7 | - | TRBV7-9 | - | CASSLGTGGPEQYF | TGTGCCAGCAGCTTAGGGACCGGAGGGCCCGAGCAGTACTTC
TRBJ1-2 | - | TRBV6-1 | TRBD1 | CASSVVQGADSYTF | TGTGCCAGCAGTGTTGTACAGGGGGCGGATAGCTACACCTTC
TRBJ2-1 | - | TRBV28 | TRBD2 | CASTSSWGGSNEQFF | TGTGCCAGCACCTCCTCCTGGGGAGGGAGCAATGAGCAGTTCTTC
TRBJ2-2 | - | TRBV5-1 | - | CASSPTHWTGELFF | TGCGCCAGCAGCCCGACACATTGGACCGGGGAGCTGTTTTTT
TRBJ2-7 | - | TRBV5-1 | TRBD2 | CASSSTSGSREQYF | TGCGCCAGCAGCTCGACTAGCGGGAGTCGCGAGCAGTACTTC
TRBJ2-3 | - | TRBV4-1 | - | CASSPGADTQYF | TGCGCCAGCAGCCCAGGGGCAGATACGCAGTATTTT
TRBJ1-6 | - | TRBV6-1 | - | CASGGLISYNSPLHF | TGTGCCAGCGGGGGGTTGATTTCCTATAATTCACCCCTCCACTTT
TRBJ2-7 | - | TRBV9 | TRBD2 | CASSVGGLGHSYEQYF | TGTGCCAGCAGCGTAGGGGGACTAGGGCACTCCTACGAGCAGTACTTC
TRBJ2-1 | - | TRBV4-1 | - | CASSQDQRNRINEQFF | TGCGCCAGCAGCCAAGATCAGAGGAACAGGATAAATGAGCAGTTCTTC
TRBJ2-5 | - | TRBV15 | - | CATSNMGGETQYF | TGTGCCACCAGCAATATGGGGGGAGAGACCCAGTACTTC
TRBJ1-1 | - | TRBV13 | TRBD1 | CASSPRDRGSKTEAFF | TGTGCCAGCAGCCCGCGGGACAGAGGGAGTAAGACTGAAGCTTTCTTT
TRBJ1-1 | - | TRBV18 | TRBD1 | CASSPSRGANTEAFF | TGTGCCAGCTCACCAAGCAGGGGGGCGAACACTGAAGCTTTCTTT
TRBJ2-7 | - | TRBV7-6 | TRBD2 | CASSLGASGNAYEQYF | TGTGCCAGCAGCTTAGGGGCTAGCGGGAATGCCTACGAGCAGTACTTC
TRBJ1-2 | - | TRBV6-1 | TRBD1 | CASSEWAGGGKDGYTF | TGTGCCAGCAGTGAATGGGCAGGGGGCGGTAAGGATGGCTACACCTTC
TRBJ1-5 | - | TRBV27 | - | CASSLAGYNQPQHF | TGTGCCAGCAGTTTAGCAGGTTACAATCAGCCCCAGCATTTT
TRBJ1-1 | - | TRBV10-1 | - | CASTQGLNTEAFF | TGCGCCAGCACCCAGGGCCTGAACACTGAAGCTTTCTTT
TRBJ2-7 | - | TRBV5-1 | - | CASSRPLENPFAEQYF | TGCGCCAGCAGCAGACCCCTAGAAAACCCCTTTGCCGAGCAGTACTTC
TRBJ2-7 | - | TRBV30 | TRBD1 | CASAGTGLLLKYF | TGTGCATCAGCCGGGACAGGCCTCCTCTTGAAGTACTTC
TRBJ2-5 | - | TRBV7-2 | TRBD2 | CASSSPGLAAGRRETQYF | TGTGCCAGCAGCTCTCCGGGACTAGCTGCGGGAAGGAGAGAGACCCAGTACTTC
TRBJ1-2 | few | TRBV6-5 | TRBD1 | CASSSGQAGYTF | TGTGCCAGCAGCAGCGGACAGGCAGGCTACACCTTC
TRBJ1-6 | once | TRBV1 | - | CTSSQVHRGGYNSPLHF | TGCACCAGCAGCCAAGTCCACAGGGGAGGCTATAATTCACCCCTCCACTTT
TRBJ2-7 | - | TRBV30 | TRBD2 | CAWSVGGGPYEQYF | TGTGCCTGGAGTGTTGGCGGGGGACCTTACGAGCAGTACTTC
TRBJ2-1 | - | TRBV5-6 | - | CASSLAVGYEQFF | TGTGCCAGCAGCTTGGCGGTTGGTTATGAGCAGTTCTTC
TRBJ2-1 | once | TRBV5-6 | TRBD2 | CASSLTPSGRSEQFF | TGTGCCAGCAGCTTGACCCCTAGCGGGAGAAGTGAGCAGTTCTTC
TRBJ2-1 | few | TRBV6-1 | TRBD1 | CASSVGTGLVNEQFF | TGTGCCAGCAGTGTCGGGACAGGGTTGGTCAATGAGCAGTTCTTC
TRBJ2-7 | - | TRBV19 | - | CASSAQQGEEQYF | TGTGCCAGTAGTGCCCAACAGGGCGAGGAGCAGTACTTC
TRBJ1-2 | few | TRBV19 | TRBD1 | CASSPGAGQSNYGYTF | TGTGCCAGTAGTCCCGGGGCGGGACAGAGTAACTATGGCTACACCTTC
TRBJ1-1 | once | TRBV5-1 | TRBD1 | CASSLAQGAGGTEAFF | TGCGCCAGCAGCTTGGCCCAGGGGGCAGGGGGCACTGAAGCTTTCTTT
TRBJ2-3 | - | TRBV10-3 | TRBD2 | CAISESSGRGKADTQYF | TGTGCCATCAGTGAGTCTAGCGGGAGGGGAAAGGCAGATACGCAGTATTTT
TRBJ1-1 | - | TRBV27 | - | CASQGMNTEAFF | TGTGCCAGCCAGGGAATGAACACTGAAGCTTTCTTT
TRBJ2-2 | once | TRBV6-6 | TRBD2 | CASSYGLAVLGELFF | TGTGCCAGCAGTTACGGACTAGCTGTCCTAGGGGAGCTGTTTTTT
TRBJ2-3 | - | TRBV7-9 | - | CASSFPLEGGQYF | TGTGCCAGCAGCTTCCCCCTGGAAGGGGGGCAGTATTTT